Described below is a single T cell receptor (beta chain) sequence and its context. Its specificity is unknown. V lost 5 bases and J 2 bases, leaving 16 bases between the germline ends. The CDR3 is made up of 15 amino acids. The germline V gene has CDR1 SEHNR and CDR2 FQNEAQ (reference sequence). The entry originates in a study of metastatic and nonmetastatic thyroid tumors. Study-wide context: Samples came from malignant and benign thyroid patients, and repertoires were compared across blood and tumor or nodule tissue. Study-level points and caveats: The study reportedly found significantly higher TCR beta diversity in malignant thyroid tumors than benign nodules, in blood and tumor.

Prior to thyroid surgery, none of the patients had received any treatment. Using MiXCR, TCRdb re-called clones from the PCR reads. Of roughly 10,000 clones in the sample, 35% to 45% were seen once. This chain links TRBV7-9 with TRBJ2-7, with D tentatively TRBD1 (6 bases). The material sequenced was tumor tissue. The clonotype was recovered from a female donor with papillary thyroid cancer or a benign thyroid nodule (not recorded which). Some clones in this sample may be carry-over from other donors' samples. Here the CDR3 DNA reads TGTGCCAGCAGCGTATCCGGGACATCTACCTACGAGCAGTACTTC. It is translated as CASSVSGTSTYEQYF.